A selection of T cell receptor beta chains follows, all from one sample in a study of regulatory T cells in long-lasting Graves disease. Using its own MiXCR run on the multiplex PCR reads, TCRdb lists one record per CDR3 protein. This table holds about 220,000 distinct CDR3 sequences, less than 20% found once. This sample was also put to use in a study of T cells in Graves' hyperthyroidism and ophthalmopathy.

The starting material was peripheral blood mononuclear cells (PBMCs), obtained at new diagnosis, from a patient treated with antithyroid drugs. Source of these receptors: a woman aged 25 to 39 with Graves disease. Each CDR3 is given with its conserved first and last residue. The order of the fields is V gene, D gene, J gene, clone size, CDR3 protein, CDR3 DNA. A D gene is named only where the DNA matches it firmly. Rows may omit the clone size; those that give it use once, few, many or a size class.

v_call: TRBV20-1; d_call: .; j_call: TRBJ2-2; clone_size: few; cdr3_aa: CSARGLGDRNTGELFF; cdr3_nt: TGCAGTGCTAGAGGACTAGGGGATCGGAACACCGGGGAGCTGTTTTTT
v_call: TRBV6-1; d_call: TRBD2; j_call: TRBJ2-1; clone_size: .; cdr3_aa: CASRGGGTPYNEQFF; cdr3_nt: TGTGCCAGCAGGGGGGGGGGGACTCCCTACAATGAGCAGTTCTTC
v_call: TRBV7-9; d_call: .; j_call: TRBJ2-1; clone_size: .; cdr3_aa: CASSLSFDEQFF; cdr3_nt: TGTGCCAGCAGCTTAAGTTTCGATGAGCAGTTCTTC
v_call: TRBV7-9; d_call: TRBD2; j_call: TRBJ2-1; clone_size: .; cdr3_aa: CASTLSGLTHEQFF; cdr3_nt: TGTGCCAGCACCCTTAGCGGGCTAACCCATGAGCAGTTCTTC
v_call: TRBV6-5; d_call: .; j_call: TRBJ2-4; clone_size: many; cdr3_aa: CASSYSGAIWEIGKNIQYF; cdr3_nt: TGTGCCAGCAGTTACTCGGGGGCCATTTGGGAGATCGGCAAAAACATTCAGTACTTC
v_call: TRBV27; d_call: .; j_call: TRBJ1-1; clone_size: many; cdr3_aa: CASSFRWGSTEAFF; cdr3_nt: TGTGCCAGCAGTTTCCGGTGGGGGAGCACTGAAGCTTTCTTT
v_call: TRBV9; d_call: TRBD2; j_call: TRBJ2-2; clone_size: few; cdr3_aa: CASSALGLANTGELFF; cdr3_nt: TGTGCCAGCAGCGCTCTGGGACTAGCGAACACCGGGGAGCTGTTTTTT
v_call: TRBV5-1; d_call: .; j_call: TRBJ2-3; clone_size: many; cdr3_aa: CASSLSQVGGTDTQYF; cdr3_nt: TGCGCCAGCAGCTTGTCCCAGGTCGGGGGCACAGATACGCAGTATTTT
v_call: TRBV6-5; d_call: .; j_call: TRBJ2-7; clone_size: many; cdr3_aa: CASSYDAYSYEQYF; cdr3_nt: TGTGCCAGCAGTTACGATGCCTACTCCTACGAGCAGTACTTC
v_call: TRBV3-1; d_call: .; j_call: TRBJ1-2; clone_size: many; cdr3_aa: CASSQERGYPYGYTF; cdr3_nt: TGTGCCAGCAGCCAAGAAAGGGGCTACCCCTATGGCTACACCTTC
v_call: TRBV28; d_call: TRBD1; j_call: TRBJ1-2; clone_size: many; cdr3_aa: CASSFQGQDGYTF; cdr3_nt: TGTGCCAGCAGTTTTCAGGGACAGGATGGCTACACCTTC
v_call: TRBV19; d_call: TRBD1; j_call: TRBJ1-6; clone_size: many; cdr3_aa: CASSIGGTGSSYNSPLHF; cdr3_nt: TGTGCCAGTAGTATAGGAGGGACAGGGAGCTCCTATAATTCACCCCTCCACTTT
v_call: TRBV11-2; d_call: .; j_call: TRBJ1-1; clone_size: many; cdr3_aa: CASSLDWSAGTEAFF; cdr3_nt: TGTGCCAGCAGCTTAGATTGGTCGGCGGGCACTGAAGCTTTCTTT
v_call: TRBV6-1; d_call: TRBD2; j_call: TRBJ2-1; clone_size: many; cdr3_aa: CASSDPYTGLADNEQFF; cdr3_nt: TGTGCCAGCAGTGACCCTTATACGGGACTAGCGGACAATGAGCAGTTCTTC
v_call: TRBV10-1; d_call: .; j_call: TRBJ2-1; clone_size: many; cdr3_aa: CASSERGRSYNEQFF; cdr3_nt: TGCGCCAGCAGCGAACGGGGCCGCTCCTACAATGAGCAGTTCTTC
v_call: TRBV6-2/TRBV6-3; d_call: TRBD1; j_call: TRBJ1-2; clone_size: .; cdr3_aa: CASSDSTGGSDGYTF; cdr3_nt: TGTGCCAGCAGTGATTCGACAGGGGGATCGGATGGCTACACCTTC
v_call: TRBV30; d_call: .; j_call: TRBJ1-3; clone_size: many; cdr3_aa: CAWSGWQIGNTIYF; cdr3_nt: TGTGCCTGGAGTGGCTGGCAGATTGGAAACACCATATATTTT
v_call: TRBV4-1; d_call: .; j_call: TRBJ1-1; clone_size: many; cdr3_aa: CASSQPGYFFTEAFF; cdr3_nt: TGCGCCAGCAGCCAACCTGGCTACTTCTTCACTGAAGCTTTCTTT
v_call: TRBV10-3; d_call: TRBD2; j_call: TRBJ2-7; clone_size: many; cdr3_aa: CAISAERGVSYEQYF; cdr3_nt: TGTGCCATCAGTGCAGAGCGGGGTGTATCCTACGAGCAGTACTTC
v_call: TRBV25-1; d_call: .; j_call: TRBJ1-4; clone_size: many; cdr3_aa: CASSENRGAGEKLFF; cdr3_nt: TGTGCCAGCAGTGAAAACCGGGGGGCGGGAGAAAAACTGTTTTTT
v_call: TRBV18; d_call: .; j_call: TRBJ1-1; clone_size: many; cdr3_aa: CASLGQQNTEAFF; cdr3_nt: TGTGCCAGCCTGGGTCAGCAGAACACTGAAGCTTTCTTT
v_call: TRBV18; d_call: TRBD2; j_call: TRBJ2-7; clone_size: few; cdr3_aa: CASSPGASGPYEQYF; cdr3_nt: TGTGCCAGCTCACCCGGAGCTAGCGGTCCCTACGAGCAGTACTTC
v_call: TRBV15; d_call: .; j_call: TRBJ2-7; clone_size: few; cdr3_aa: CATSGGGDSYEQYF; cdr3_nt: TGTGCCACCAGCGGAGGGGGAGACAGTTACGAGCAGTACTTC
v_call: TRBV11-2; d_call: .; j_call: TRBJ1-2; clone_size: .; cdr3_aa: CASSLEAGGYGYTF; cdr3_nt: TGTGCCAGCAGCTTAGAAGCTGGAGGGTATGGCTACACCTTC
v_call: TRBV11-2; d_call: TRBD1; j_call: TRBJ2-3; clone_size: many; cdr3_aa: CASSPAFGVRDRGFSTDTQYF; cdr3_nt: TGTGCCAGCAGCCCCGCTTTTGGTGTCCGGGACAGGGGGTTTAGCACAGATACGCAGTATTTT
v_call: TRBV6-5; d_call: TRBD1; j_call: TRBJ1-5; clone_size: many; cdr3_aa: CASSLTGSDQPQHF; cdr3_nt: TGTGCCAGCAGTTTGACAGGGTCGGATCAGCCCCAGCATTTT
v_call: TRBV5-1; d_call: .; j_call: TRBJ1-4; clone_size: many; cdr3_aa: CASSFLGAPTNEKLFF; cdr3_nt: TGCGCCAGCAGCTTTCTCGGAGCCCCAACTAATGAAAAACTGTTTTTT
v_call: TRBV10-3; d_call: TRBD2; j_call: TRBJ2-7; clone_size: many; cdr3_aa: CAISGLSGIYEQYF; cdr3_nt: TGTGCCATCAGTGGGCTTAGCGGGATTTACGAGCAGTACTTC
v_call: TRBV24-1; d_call: TRBD1; j_call: TRBJ1-2; clone_size: many; cdr3_aa: CATSDSWDRGLKGYTF; cdr3_nt: TGTGCCACCAGTGATTCCTGGGACAGGGGGCTTAAGGGCTACACCTTC
v_call: TRBV5-4; d_call: .; j_call: TRBJ2-1; clone_size: many; cdr3_aa: CASSNVQGALSYNEQFF; cdr3_nt: TGTGCCAGCAGCAACGTTCAGGGTGCCCTTTCCTACAATGAGCAGTTCTTC
v_call: TRBV28; d_call: .; j_call: TRBJ2-5; clone_size: many; cdr3_aa: CASSSQGETQYF; cdr3_nt: TGTGCCAGCAGTTCCCAAGGAGAGACCCAGTACTTC
v_call: TRBV29-1; d_call: .; j_call: TRBJ1-1; clone_size: many; cdr3_aa: CSVEFYTGEAFF; cdr3_nt: TGCAGCGTTGAATTCTACACGGGGGAAGCTTTCTTT
v_call: TRBV3-1; d_call: TRBD1; j_call: TRBJ1-2; clone_size: many; cdr3_aa: CASSLRTGYVDGYTF; cdr3_nt: TGTGCCAGCAGCCTGAGGACAGGGTATGTGGATGGCTACACCTTC
v_call: TRBV3-1; d_call: .; j_call: TRBJ2-2; clone_size: many; cdr3_aa: CASSQGRVTGELFF; cdr3_nt: TGTGCCAGCAGCCAAGGGCGGGTCACCGGGGAGCTGTTTTTT
v_call: TRBV7-9; d_call: TRBD1; j_call: TRBJ2-7; clone_size: many; cdr3_aa: CASSPNRDSPSYEQYF; cdr3_nt: TGTGCCAGCAGCCCAAACCGGGACAGCCCTTCCTACGAGCAGTACTTC
v_call: TRBV2; d_call: .; j_call: TRBJ2-3; clone_size: .; cdr3_aa: CATSYRTDTQYF; cdr3_nt: TGTGCCACCAGCTACCGCACAGATACGCAGTATTTT
v_call: TRBV11-2; d_call: TRBD1; j_call: TRBJ2-7; clone_size: .; cdr3_aa: CASRTDRGDLYEQYF; cdr3_nt: TGTGCCAGCAGAACCGACAGGGGTGACCTCTACGAGCAGTACTTC
v_call: TRBV27; d_call: TRBD1; j_call: TRBJ1-2; clone_size: many; cdr3_aa: CASSQDRGIGYTF; cdr3_nt: TGTGCCAGCAGCCAGGACAGGGGGATCGGCTACACCTTC
v_call: TRBV12-3/TRBV12-4; d_call: TRBD1; j_call: TRBJ2-7; clone_size: many; cdr3_aa: CASRQGTGLLHEQYF; cdr3_nt: TGTGCCAGCAGACAGGGGACAGGGCTTCTCCACGAGCAGTACTTC
v_call: TRBV9; d_call: .; j_call: TRBJ1-2; clone_size: .; cdr3_aa: CASSSSPKRNYGYTF; cdr3_nt: TGTGCCAGCAGCTCCAGTCCGAAGCGAAACTATGGCTACACCTTC
v_call: TRBV30; d_call: .; j_call: TRBJ1-1; clone_size: many; cdr3_aa: CAWSSGGVTEAFF; cdr3_nt: TGTGCCTGGAGCTCGGGGGGGGTCACTGAAGCTTTCTTT
v_call: TRBV24-1; d_call: .; j_call: TRBJ2-1; clone_size: many; cdr3_aa: CATAQSLNEQFF; cdr3_nt: TGTGCCACCGCTCAGTCCTTAAATGAGCAGTTCTTC
v_call: TRBV28; d_call: .; j_call: TRBJ2-7; clone_size: many; cdr3_aa: CASRATSYEQYF; cdr3_nt: TGTGCCAGCAGGGCTACATCCTACGAGCAGTACTTC
v_call: TRBV19; d_call: .; j_call: TRBJ1-1; clone_size: many; cdr3_aa: CASRTGHNTEAFF; cdr3_nt: TGTGCCAGTAGAACCGGTCATAACACTGAAGCTTTCTTT
v_call: TRBV20-1; d_call: .; j_call: TRBJ2-2; clone_size: many; cdr3_aa: CSARDVLAPTNTGELFF; cdr3_nt: TGCAGTGCTAGAGATGTGTTAGCGCCAACGAACACCGGGGAGCTGTTTTTT
v_call: TRBV2; d_call: TRBD2; j_call: TRBJ2-1; clone_size: many; cdr3_aa: CASSELAAWNEQFF; cdr3_nt: TGTGCCAGCAGTGAACTAGCGGCCTGGAATGAGCAGTTCTTC
v_call: TRBV7-3; d_call: TRBD2; j_call: TRBJ2-7; clone_size: .; cdr3_aa: CASSLMAGDPLYEQYF; cdr3_nt: TGTGCCAGCAGCTTAATGGCGGGGGACCCCCTCTACGAGCAGTACTTC
v_call: TRBV18; d_call: TRBD1; j_call: TRBJ1-1; clone_size: many; cdr3_aa: CASSRDRGSTEAFF; cdr3_nt: TGTGCCAGCTCACGGGACAGGGGTTCCACTGAAGCTTTCTTT
v_call: TRBV28; d_call: TRBD1; j_call: TRBJ2-7; clone_size: .; cdr3_aa: CASWVTGAYEQYF; cdr3_nt: TGTGCCAGCTGGGTGACAGGGGCCTACGAGCAGTACTTC
v_call: TRBV19; d_call: .; j_call: TRBJ1-4; clone_size: many; cdr3_aa: CASSIGRTGGKLFF; cdr3_nt: TGTGCCAGTAGTATCGGGCGCACCGGAGGAAAACTGTTTTTT
v_call: TRBV12-3/TRBV12-4; d_call: .; j_call: TRBJ1-5; clone_size: many; cdr3_aa: CASSLQTGSNQPQHF; cdr3_nt: TGTGCCAGCAGTTTACAGACGGGTAGCAATCAGCCCCAGCATTTT
v_call: TRBV11-1; d_call: .; j_call: TRBJ2-7; clone_size: .; cdr3_aa: CASSLEGEQYF; cdr3_nt: TGTGCCAGCAGCTTAGAAGGAGAGCAGTACTTC
v_call: TRBV3-1; d_call: TRBD1; j_call: TRBJ2-1; clone_size: many; cdr3_aa: CASSPRTGPSSYNEQFF; cdr3_nt: TGTGCCAGCAGCCCCCGGACAGGTCCGAGCTCCTACAATGAGCAGTTCTTC